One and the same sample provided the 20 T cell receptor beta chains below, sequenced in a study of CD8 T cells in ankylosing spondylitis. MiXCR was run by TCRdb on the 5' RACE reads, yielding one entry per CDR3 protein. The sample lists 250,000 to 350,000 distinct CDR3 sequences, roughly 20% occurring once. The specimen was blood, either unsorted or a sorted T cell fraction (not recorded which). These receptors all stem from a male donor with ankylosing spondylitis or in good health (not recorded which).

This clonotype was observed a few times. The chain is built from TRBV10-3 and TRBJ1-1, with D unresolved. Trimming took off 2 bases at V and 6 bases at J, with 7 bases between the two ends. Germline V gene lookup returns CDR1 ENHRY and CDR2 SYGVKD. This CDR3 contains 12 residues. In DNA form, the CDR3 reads TGTGCCATCAGTGAGAGAGATGCTGAAGCTTTCTTT. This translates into CAISERDAEAFF.

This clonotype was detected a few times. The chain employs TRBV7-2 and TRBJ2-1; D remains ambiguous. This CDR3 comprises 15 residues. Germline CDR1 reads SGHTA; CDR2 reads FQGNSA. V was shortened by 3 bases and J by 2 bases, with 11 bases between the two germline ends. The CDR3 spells CASSLNRLTYNEQFF. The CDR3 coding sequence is TGTGCCAGCAGCTTGAACAGACTCACCTACAATGAGCAGTTCTTC.

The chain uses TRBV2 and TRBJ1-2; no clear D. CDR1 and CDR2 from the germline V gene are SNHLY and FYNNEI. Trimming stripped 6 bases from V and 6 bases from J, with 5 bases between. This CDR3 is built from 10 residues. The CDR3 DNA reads TGTGCCAGCAGATTGGATGGCTACACCTTC. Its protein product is CASRLDGYTF.

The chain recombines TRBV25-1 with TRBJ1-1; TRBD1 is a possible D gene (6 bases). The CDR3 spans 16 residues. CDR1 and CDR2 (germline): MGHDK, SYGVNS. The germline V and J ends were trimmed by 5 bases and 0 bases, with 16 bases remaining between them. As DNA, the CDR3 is TGTGCCAGCAGTCCCGGACAGATGATCATGAACACTGAAGCTTTCTTT. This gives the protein CASSPGQMIMNTEAFF.

CDR3 in DNA: TGCGCCAGCAGCCAAGCCTTAGGAGACACGGAGCAGTACGTC. This encodes CASSQALGDTEQYV. This chain links TRBV4-1 with TRBJ2-7; D gene unclear. Between the trimmed V and J ends, which lost 1 base and 7 bases, there was a span of 14 bases. CDR1 is MGHRA, CDR2 YSYEKL, per germline. CDR3 size: 14 residues.

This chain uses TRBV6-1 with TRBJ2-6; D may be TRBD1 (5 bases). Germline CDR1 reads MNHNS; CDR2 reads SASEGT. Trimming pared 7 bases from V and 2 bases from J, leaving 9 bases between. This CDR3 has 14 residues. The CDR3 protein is CASKKTAGANVLTF. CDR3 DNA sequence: TGTGCCAGCAAAAAGACAGCTGGGGCCAACGTCCTGACTTTC.

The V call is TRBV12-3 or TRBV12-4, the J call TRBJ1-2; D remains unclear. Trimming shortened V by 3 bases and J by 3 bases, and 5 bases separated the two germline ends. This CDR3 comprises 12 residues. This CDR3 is CASSFRDYGYTF. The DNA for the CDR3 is TGTGCCAGCAGTTTTAGGGACTATGGCTACACCTTC.

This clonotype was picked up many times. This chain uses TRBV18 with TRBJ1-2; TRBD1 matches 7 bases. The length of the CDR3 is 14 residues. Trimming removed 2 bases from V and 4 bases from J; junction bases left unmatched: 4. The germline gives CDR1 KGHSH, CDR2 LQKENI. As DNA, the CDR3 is TGTGCCAGCTCACCAAGCGGGACAGCCTATGGCTACACCTTC. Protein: CASSPSGTAYGYTF.

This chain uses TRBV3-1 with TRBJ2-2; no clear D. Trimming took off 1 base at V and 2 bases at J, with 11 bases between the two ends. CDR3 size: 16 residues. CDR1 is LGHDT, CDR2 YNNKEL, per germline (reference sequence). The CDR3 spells CASSQGARTNTGELFF. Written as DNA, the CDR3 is TGTGCCAGCAGCCAAGGAGCCAGAACTAACACCGGGGAGCTGTTTTTT. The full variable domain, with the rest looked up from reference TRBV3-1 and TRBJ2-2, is DTAVSQTPKYLVTQMGNDKSIKCEQNLGHDTMYWYKQDSKKFLKIMFSYNNKELIINETVPNRFSPKSPDKAHLNLHINSLELGDSAVYFCASSQGARTNTGELFFGEGSRLTVL.

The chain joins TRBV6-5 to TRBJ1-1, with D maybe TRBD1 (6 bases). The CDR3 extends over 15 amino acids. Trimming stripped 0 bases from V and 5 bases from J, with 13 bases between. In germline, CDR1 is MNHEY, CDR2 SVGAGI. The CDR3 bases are TGTGCCAGCAGTTACTCGGGGGGCGCGGGGACTGAAGCTTTCTTT. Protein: CASSYSGGAGTEAFF.

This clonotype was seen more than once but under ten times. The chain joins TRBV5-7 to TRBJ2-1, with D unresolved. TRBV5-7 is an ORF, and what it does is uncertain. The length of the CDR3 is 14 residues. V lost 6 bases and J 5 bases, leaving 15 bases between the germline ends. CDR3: CASKSGQVDNEQFF. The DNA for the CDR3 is TGTGCCAGCAAGTCCGGGCAGGTTGACAATGAGCAGTTCTTC.

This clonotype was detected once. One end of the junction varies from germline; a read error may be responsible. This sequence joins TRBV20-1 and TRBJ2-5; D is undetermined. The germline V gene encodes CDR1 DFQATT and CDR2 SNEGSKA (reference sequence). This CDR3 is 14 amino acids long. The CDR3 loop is CSVEPRDLQETQHF. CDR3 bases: TGCAGTGTGGAACCAAGGGATCTCCAAGAGACCCAGCACTTC.

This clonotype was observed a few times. CDR3 region: CASSLRPSRGNTIYF. The CDR3 DNA sequence: TGTGCCAGCAGTTTAAGACCCTCGCGAGGAAACACCATATATTTT. This chain links TRBV12-3 or TRBV12-4 with TRBJ1-3; no firm D call. Trimming stripped 2 bases from V and 4 bases from J, with 12 bases between. The CDR3 is made up of 15 amino acids.

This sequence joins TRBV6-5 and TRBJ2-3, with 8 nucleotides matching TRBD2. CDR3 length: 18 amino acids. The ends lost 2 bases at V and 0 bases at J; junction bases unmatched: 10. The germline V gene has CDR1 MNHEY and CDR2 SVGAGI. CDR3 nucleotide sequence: TGTGCCAGCAGTTACCAGGGACTAGTGGGAGAAAGCACAGATACGCAGTATTTT. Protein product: CASSYQGLVGESTDTQYF.

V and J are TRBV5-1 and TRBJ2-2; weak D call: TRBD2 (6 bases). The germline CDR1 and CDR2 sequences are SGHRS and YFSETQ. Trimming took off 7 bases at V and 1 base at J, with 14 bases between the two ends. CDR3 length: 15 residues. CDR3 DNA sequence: TGCGCCAGCGCAAATAGCGGACAGAACACCGGGGAGCTGTTTTTT. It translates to CASANSGQNTGELFF.

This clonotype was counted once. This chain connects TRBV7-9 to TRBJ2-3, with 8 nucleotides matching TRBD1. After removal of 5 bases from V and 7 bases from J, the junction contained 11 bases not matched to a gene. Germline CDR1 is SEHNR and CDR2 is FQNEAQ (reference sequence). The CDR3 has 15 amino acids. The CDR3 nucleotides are TGTGCCAGCAGCCCAGAGGGACAGGTCCTAAATACGCAGTATTTT. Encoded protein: CASSPEGQVLNTQYF.

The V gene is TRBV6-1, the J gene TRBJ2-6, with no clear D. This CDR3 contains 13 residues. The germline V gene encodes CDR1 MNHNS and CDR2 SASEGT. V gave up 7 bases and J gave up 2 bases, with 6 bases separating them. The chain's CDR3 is CASTLAGANVLTF. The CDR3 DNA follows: TGTGCCAGCACACTGGCTGGGGCCAACGTCCTGACTTTC.

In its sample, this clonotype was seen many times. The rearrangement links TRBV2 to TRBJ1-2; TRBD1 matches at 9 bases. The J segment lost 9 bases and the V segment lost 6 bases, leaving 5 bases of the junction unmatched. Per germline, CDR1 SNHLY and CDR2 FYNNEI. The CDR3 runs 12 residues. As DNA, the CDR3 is TGTGCCAGCAGGAGACAGGGGGGGAGCTACACCTTC. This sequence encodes CASRRQGGSYTF.

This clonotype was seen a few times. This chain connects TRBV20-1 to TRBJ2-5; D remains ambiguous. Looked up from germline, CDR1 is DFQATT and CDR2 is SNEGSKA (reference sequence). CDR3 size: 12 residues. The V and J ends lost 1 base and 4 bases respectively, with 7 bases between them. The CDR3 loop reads CSARGSTETQYF. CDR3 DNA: TGCAGTGCTAGAGGGTCAACAGAGACCCAGTACTTC.

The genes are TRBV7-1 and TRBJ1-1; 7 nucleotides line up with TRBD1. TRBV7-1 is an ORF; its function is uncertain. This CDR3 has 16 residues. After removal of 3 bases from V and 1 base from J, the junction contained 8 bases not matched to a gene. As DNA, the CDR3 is TGTGCCAGCAGCTCCCTCAGGACAGGAGAGAACACTGAAGCTTTCTTT. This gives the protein CASSSLRTGENTEAFF.